The rows below give T cell receptor beta chains drawn from one sample of a study of cytomegalovirus exposure and HLA in healthy donors. Produced via immunoSEQ multiplex PCR; TCRdb's table is partial and in-frame only. The sample lists some 90,000 clones, 87% occurring once. The sample consisted of PBMCs. The receptors derive from a woman aged 30 to 39 in good health and CMV-seronegative. Each CDR3 is given with its conserved first and last residue. A D gene is named only where the DNA matches it firmly. Clone size is stated in some rows and not others, as once, few, many or a class when expanded.

NA | TRBJ2-1 | NA | TRBV6-6 | TGTGCCAGCAGTTACTCGGGACTTCTGCGTGAGCAGTTCTTC | CASSYSGLLREQFF
NA | TRBJ1-4 | NA | TRBV7-9 | TGTGCCAGCAGCGCCGCCCTGGGGGAGGATGAAAAACTGTTTTTT | CASSAALGEDEKLFF
NA | TRBJ1-5 | NA | TRBV6-7 | TGTGCCAGCAGTTCTCGGAGTAGCAATCAGCCCCAGCATTTT | CASSSRSSNQPQHF
NA | TRBJ2-6 | NA | TRBV7-8 | TGTGCCAGCAGCCAAGGCCGGGCAAGGGGCGCTGGCGCCAACGTCCTGACTTTC | CASSQGRARGAGANVLTF
NA | TRBJ1-1 | few | TRBV9 | TGTGCCAGCAGCGTAGACAGGAACACTGAAGCTTTCTTT | CASSVDRNTEAFF
TRBD1 | TRBJ2-4 | NA | TRBV9 | TGTGCCAGCAGCTCCTCGACAGGGATTACGAAAAACATTCAGTACTTC | CASSSSTGITKNIQYF
NA | TRBJ2-6 | NA | TRBV28 | TGTGCCAGCAGTTTCACGGGCTCTGGGGCCAACGTCCTGACTTTC | CASSFTGSGANVLTF
TRBD2 | TRBJ2-7 | NA | TRBV29-1 | TGCAGCGCTAGCGGGAGCTTCTACGAGCAGTACTTC | CSASGSFYEQYF
TRBD1 | TRBJ2-7 | NA | TRBV28 | TGTGCCAGCAGTTTGTCGGGACAGGGGATTGGGCAGTACTTC | CASSLSGQGIGQYF
TRBD2 | TRBJ2-7 | NA | TRBV19 | TGTGCCAGTAGTAGGGGGGGGAGGGGAACCTACGAGCAGTACTTC | CASSRGGRGTYEQYF
TRBD2 | TRBJ2-1 | NA | TRBV11-1 | TGTGCCAGCAGAGATTGGACTTTCGGGGGGAATGAGCAGTTCTTC | CASRDWTFGGNEQFF
NA | TRBJ2-7 | NA | TRBV7-9 | TGTGCCAGCGGGGGGGCGACTAGCAACGAGCAGTACTTC | CASGGATSNEQYF